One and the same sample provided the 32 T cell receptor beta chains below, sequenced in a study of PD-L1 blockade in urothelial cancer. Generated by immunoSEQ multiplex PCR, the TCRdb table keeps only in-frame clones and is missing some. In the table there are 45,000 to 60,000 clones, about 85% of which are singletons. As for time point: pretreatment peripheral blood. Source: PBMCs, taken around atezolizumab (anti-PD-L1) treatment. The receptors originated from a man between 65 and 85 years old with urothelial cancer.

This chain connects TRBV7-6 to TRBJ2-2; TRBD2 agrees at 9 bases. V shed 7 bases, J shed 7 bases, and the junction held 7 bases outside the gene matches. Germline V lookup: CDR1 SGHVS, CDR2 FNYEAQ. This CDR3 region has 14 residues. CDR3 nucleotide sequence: TGTGCCAGCACTCTTGCGGGAGGGGTCGGGGAGCTGTTTTTT. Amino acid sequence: CASTLAGGVGELFF.

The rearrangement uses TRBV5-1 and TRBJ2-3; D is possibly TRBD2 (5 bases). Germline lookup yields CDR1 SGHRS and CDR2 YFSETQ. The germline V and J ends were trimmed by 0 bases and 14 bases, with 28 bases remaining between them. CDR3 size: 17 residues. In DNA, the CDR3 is TGCGCCAGCAGCTTGGGCCGAAGGGAGCATCGGCACAGATACGCGTATTTT. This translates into CASSLGRREHRHRYAYF.

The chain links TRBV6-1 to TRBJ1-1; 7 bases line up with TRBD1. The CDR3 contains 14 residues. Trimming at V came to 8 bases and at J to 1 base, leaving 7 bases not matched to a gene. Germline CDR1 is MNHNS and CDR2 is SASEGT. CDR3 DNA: TGTGCCAGCGGACCCAGGGGGTCGAACACTGAAGCTTTCTTT. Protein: CASGPRGSNTEAFF.

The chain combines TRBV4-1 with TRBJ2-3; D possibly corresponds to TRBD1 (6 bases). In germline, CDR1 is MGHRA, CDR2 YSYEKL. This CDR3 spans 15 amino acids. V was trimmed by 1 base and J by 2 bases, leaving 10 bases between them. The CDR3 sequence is CASSQGDINTDTQYF. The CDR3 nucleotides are TGCGCCAGCAGCCAAGGGGACATAAACACAGATACGCAGTATTTT.

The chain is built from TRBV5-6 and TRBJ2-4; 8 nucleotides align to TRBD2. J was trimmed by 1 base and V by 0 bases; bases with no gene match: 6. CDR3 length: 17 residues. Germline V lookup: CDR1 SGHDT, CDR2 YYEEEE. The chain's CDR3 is CASSLAGGRWAKNIQYF. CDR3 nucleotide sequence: TGTGCCAGCAGCTTGGCGGGGGGGCGGTGGGCCAAAAACATTCAGTACTTC.

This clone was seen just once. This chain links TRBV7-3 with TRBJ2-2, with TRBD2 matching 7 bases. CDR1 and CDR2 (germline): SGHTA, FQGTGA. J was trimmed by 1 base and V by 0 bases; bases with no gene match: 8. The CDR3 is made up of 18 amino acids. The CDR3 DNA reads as TGTGCCAGCAGCTTAACGGGGTCTAGCGGATTGAACACCGGGGAGCTGTTTTTT. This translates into CASSLTGSSGLNTGELFF.

The DNA for the CDR3 is TGCGCCAGCAGCTTACGGGGGACGGAGGACGAGCAGTACTTC. Protein product: CASSLRGTEDEQYF. This chain links TRBV5-1 with TRBJ2-7; a weak D match, TRBD2 (6 bases). Trimming pared 2 bases from V and 5 bases from J, leaving 14 bases between. CDR3 size: 14 residues. CDR1 is SGHRS, CDR2 YFSETQ, per germline.

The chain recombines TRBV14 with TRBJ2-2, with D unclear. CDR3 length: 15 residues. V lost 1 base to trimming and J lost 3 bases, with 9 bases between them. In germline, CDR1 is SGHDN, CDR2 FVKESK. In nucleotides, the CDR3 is TGTGCCAGCAGCCAAGTTAGATCGGACACCGGGGAGCTGTTTTTT. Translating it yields CASSQVRSDTGELFF.

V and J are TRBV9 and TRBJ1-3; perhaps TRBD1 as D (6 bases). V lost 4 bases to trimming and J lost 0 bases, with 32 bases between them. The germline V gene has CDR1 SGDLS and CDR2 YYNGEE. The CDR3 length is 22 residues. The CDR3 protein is CASSPEGDGTAVQKSSGNTIYF. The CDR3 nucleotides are TGTGCCAGCAGCCCCGAGGGGGACGGAACAGCAGTACAGAAATCCTCTGGAAACACCATATATTTT.

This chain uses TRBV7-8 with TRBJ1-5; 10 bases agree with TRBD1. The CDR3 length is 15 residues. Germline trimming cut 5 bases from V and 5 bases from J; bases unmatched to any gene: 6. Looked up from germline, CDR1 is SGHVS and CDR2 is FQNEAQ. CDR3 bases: TGTGCCAGCAGCAAGGGACAGGGGCAGTATCAGCCCCAGCATTTT. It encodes CASSKGQGQYQPQHF.

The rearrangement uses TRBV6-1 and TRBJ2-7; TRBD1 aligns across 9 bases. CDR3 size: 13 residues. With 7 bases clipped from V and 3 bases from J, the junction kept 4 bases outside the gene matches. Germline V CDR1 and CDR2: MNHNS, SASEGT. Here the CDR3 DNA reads TGTGCCAGCAAATCGGGACAGGGCTACGAGCAGTACTTC. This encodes CASKSGQGYEQYF.

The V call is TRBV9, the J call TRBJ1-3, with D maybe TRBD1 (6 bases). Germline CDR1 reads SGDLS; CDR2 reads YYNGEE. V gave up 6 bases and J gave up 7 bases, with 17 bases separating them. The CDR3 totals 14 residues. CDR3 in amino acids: CASTPSSGANTIYF. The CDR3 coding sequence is TGTGCCAGCACCCCTTCTTCAGGGGCGAACACCATATATTTT.

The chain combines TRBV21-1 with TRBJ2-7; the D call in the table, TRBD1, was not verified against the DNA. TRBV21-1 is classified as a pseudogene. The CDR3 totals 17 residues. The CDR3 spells CASSANRGTGRSYEQYF. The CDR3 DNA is TGTGCCAGCAGCGCGAACAGGGGGACAGGGCGGTCCTACGAGCAGTACTTC.

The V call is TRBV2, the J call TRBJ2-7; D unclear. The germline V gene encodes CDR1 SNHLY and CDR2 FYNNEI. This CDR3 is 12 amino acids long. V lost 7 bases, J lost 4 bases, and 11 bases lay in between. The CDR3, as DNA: TGTGCCAGCATTGTGAGGAATTACGAGCAGTACTTC. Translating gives CASIVRNYEQYF.

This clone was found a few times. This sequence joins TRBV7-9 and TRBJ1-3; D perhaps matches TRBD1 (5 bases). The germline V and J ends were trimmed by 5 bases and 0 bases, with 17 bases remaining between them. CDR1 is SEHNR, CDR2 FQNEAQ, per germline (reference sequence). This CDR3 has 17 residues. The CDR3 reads CASSPSGGLTSGNTIYF. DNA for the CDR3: TGTGCCAGCAGCCCCTCTGGGGGACTGACCTCTGGAAACACCATATATTTT.

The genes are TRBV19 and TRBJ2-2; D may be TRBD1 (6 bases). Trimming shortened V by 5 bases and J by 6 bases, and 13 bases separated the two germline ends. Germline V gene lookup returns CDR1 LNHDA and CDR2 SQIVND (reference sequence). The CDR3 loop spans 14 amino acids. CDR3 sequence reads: CASSDGTLSGELFF. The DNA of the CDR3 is TGTGCCAGTAGTGACGGGACACTTTCCGGGGAGCTGTTTTTT.

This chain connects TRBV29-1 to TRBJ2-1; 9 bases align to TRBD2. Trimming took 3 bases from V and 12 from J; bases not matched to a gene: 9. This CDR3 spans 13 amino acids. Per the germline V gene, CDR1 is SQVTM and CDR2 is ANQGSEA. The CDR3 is CSVDPWGLAGQFF. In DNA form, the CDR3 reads TGCAGCGTTGACCCGTGGGGACTAGCCGGGCAGTTCTTC.

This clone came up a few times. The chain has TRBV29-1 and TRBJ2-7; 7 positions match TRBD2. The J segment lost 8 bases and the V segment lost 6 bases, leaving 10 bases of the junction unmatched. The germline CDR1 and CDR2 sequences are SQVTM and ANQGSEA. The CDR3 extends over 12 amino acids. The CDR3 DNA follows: TGCAGCGTGAATGAGGCGGGAGAGAAGCAGTACTTC. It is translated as CSVNEAGEKQYF.

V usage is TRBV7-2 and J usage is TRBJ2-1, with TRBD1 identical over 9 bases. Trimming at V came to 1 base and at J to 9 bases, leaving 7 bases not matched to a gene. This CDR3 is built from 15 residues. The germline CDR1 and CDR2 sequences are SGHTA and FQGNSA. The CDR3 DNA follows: TGTGCCAGCAGCTTAGTACAGGGGGCGAAGATTGAGCAGTTCTTC. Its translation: CASSLVQGAKIEQFF.

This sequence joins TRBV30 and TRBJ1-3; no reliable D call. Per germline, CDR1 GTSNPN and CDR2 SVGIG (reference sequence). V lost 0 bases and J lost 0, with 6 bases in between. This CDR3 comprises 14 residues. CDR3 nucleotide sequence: TGTGCCTGGAGTGTGGGCAGCTCTGGAAACACCATATATTTT. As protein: CAWSVGSSGNTIYF.

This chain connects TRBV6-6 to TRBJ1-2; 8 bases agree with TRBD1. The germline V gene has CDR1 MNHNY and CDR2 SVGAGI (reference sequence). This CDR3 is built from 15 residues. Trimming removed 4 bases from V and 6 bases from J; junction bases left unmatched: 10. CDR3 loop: CASSSYRGDPNGYTF. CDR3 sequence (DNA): TGTGCCAGCAGTTCTTACAGGGGGGACCCCAATGGCTACACCTTC.

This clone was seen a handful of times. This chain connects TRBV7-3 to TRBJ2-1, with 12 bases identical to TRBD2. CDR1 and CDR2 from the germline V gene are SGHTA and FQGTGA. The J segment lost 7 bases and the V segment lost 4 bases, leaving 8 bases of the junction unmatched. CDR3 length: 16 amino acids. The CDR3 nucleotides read TGTGCCAGCAGCTCCCGGACTAGCGGGAAGGAGAATGAGCAGTTCTTC. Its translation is CASSSRTSGKENEQFF. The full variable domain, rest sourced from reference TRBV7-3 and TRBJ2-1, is GAGVSQTPSNKVTEKGKYVELRCDPISGHTALYWYRQSLGQGPEFLIYFQGTGAADDSGLPNDRFFAVRPEGSVSTLKIQRTERGDSAVYLCASSSRTSGKENEQFFGPGTRLTVL.

Here the CDR3 reads CASSAAGGPGNEQFF. The CDR3 bases are TGCGCCAGCAGCGCAGCGGGAGGGCCGGGAAATGAGCAGTTCTTC. J is TRBJ2-1 and V is TRBV5-1, with TRBD2 matching 10 bases. CDR1 is SGHRS and CDR2 is YFSETQ in the germline V gene. Trimming cost V 4 bases and J 7 bases; bases outside gene matches: 8. CDR3 size: 15 residues.

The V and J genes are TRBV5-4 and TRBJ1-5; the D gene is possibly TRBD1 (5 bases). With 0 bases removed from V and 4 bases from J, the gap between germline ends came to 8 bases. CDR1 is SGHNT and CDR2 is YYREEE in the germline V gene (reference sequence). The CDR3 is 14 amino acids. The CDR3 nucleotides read TGTGCCAGCAGCTTGGCGGGGGATAATCAGCCCCAGCATTTT. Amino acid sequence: CASSLAGDNQPQHF.

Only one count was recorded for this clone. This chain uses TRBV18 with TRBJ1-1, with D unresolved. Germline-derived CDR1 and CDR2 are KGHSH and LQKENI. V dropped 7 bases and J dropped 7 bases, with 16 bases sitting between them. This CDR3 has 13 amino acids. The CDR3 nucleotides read TGTGCCAGCTGCTACGGGGAGCTCCGTGAAGCTTTCTTT. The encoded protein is CASCYGELREAFF.

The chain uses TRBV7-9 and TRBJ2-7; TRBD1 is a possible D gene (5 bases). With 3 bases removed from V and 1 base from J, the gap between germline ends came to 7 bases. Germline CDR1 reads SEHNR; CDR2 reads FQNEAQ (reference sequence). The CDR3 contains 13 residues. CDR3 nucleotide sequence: TGTGCCAGCAGCTTTTCAGGGTCCTACGAGCAGTACTTC. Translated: CASSFSGSYEQYF.

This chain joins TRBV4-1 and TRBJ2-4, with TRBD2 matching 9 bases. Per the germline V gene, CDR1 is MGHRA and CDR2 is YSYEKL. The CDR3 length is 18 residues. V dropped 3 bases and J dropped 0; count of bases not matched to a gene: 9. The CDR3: CASSQGTSLTLAKNIQYF. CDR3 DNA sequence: TGCGCCAGCAGCCAGGGGACTAGCCTGACCCTAGCCAAAAACATTCAGTACTTC.

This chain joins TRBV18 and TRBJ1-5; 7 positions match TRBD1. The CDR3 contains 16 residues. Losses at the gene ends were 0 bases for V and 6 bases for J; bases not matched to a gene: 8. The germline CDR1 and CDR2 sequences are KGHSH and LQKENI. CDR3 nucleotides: TGTGCCAGCTCACCACCGTCAGGGGGAGTGGGTCAGCCCCAGCATTTT. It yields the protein CASSPPSGGVGQPQHF.

The CDR3 nucleotides read TGTGCCTGGAAGTTTGTAGCAGGGGAAGCTTTCTTT. Protein product: CAWKFVAGEAFF. This chain joins TRBV30 and TRBJ1-1, with D possibly being TRBD1 (5 bases). The ends were cut back, 4 bases at V and 8 bases at J, with 14 bases in the middle. The CDR3 runs 12 residues. Germline CDR1 reads GTSNPN; CDR2 reads SVGIG (reference sequence).

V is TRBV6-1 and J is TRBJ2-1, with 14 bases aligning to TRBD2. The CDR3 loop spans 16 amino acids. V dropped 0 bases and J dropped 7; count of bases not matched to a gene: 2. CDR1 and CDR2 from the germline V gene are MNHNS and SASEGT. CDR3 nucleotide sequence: TGTGCCAGCAGTGAAGCCAGGACTAGCGGGAGGAATGAGCAGTTCTTC. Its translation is CASSEARTSGRNEQFF.

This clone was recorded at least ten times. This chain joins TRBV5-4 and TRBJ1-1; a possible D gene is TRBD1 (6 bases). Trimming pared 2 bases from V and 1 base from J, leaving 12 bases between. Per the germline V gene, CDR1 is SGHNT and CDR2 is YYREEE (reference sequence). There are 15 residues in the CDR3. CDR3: CASSFWTDRNTEAFF. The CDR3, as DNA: TGTGCCAGCAGCTTTTGGACAGATCGGAACACTGAAGCTTTCTTT.

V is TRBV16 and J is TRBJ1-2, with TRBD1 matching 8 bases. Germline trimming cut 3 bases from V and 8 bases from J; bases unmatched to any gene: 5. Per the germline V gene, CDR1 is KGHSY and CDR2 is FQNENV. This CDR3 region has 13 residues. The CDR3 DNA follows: TGTGCCAGCAGCCATAGGACAGGGACGGGCTACACCTTC. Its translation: CASSHRTGTGYTF.